By sample share, the clone carrying this TCR beta chain is large. Its antigen is undetermined. The sample comes from a study of graft-versus-host responses after intestinal transplantation. Study summary: Recipients had transplants, and these were multivisceral, liver-intestinal, or isolated intestinal. Anti-thymocyte globulin induction was given to all recipients, followed by tacrolimus and steroids for around three years.

The CDR3 sequence is 9 residues long. With 8 bases removed from V and 4 bases from J, the gap between germline ends came to 2 bases. CDR1 and CDR2 from the germline V gene are SNHLY and FYNNEI. The assay was immunoSEQ multiplex PCR, and TCRdb's table has in-frame clones only and misses some. Of fewer than 5,500 clones listed, around three quarters are singletons. Broader study findings: There was an association between peak levels of circulating GvH clones and early post-transplant HvG declines. Detected in recipient marrow were GvH clones, some of which were first observed in ileum or blood.

The chain couples TRBV2 to TRBJ1-2; no firm D call. This sample comprised PBMCs, obtained roughly 46 weeks after intestinal transplant. The sequence was obtained from a human patient who received an intestinal transplant, so some T cells may come from the graft donor. The CDR3 reads CASSYGYTF. CDR3 nucleotides: TGTGCCAGCTCCTATGGCTACACCTTC.